The 21 T cell receptor beta chains listed next were all sequenced from one sample in a study of T cell responses to AZD1222 COVID-19 vaccine. Method: immunoSEQ multiplex PCR; TCRdb's copy keeps in-frame clones and lacks some. The sample includes 95,000 to 100,000 clones, approximately 88% of them seen just once. This specimen was peripheral blood, taken 28 days after the second AZD1222 dose. The source is an adult who received the AZD1222 COVID-19 vaccine.

CDR3 DNA sequence: TGTGCCAGCAGTGTGGTGGGGCGGAACACTGAAGCTTTCTTT. Translation: CASSVVGRNTEAFF. The V call is TRBV2, the J call TRBJ1-1; maybe TRBD1 (5 bases). Germline values: CDR1 SNHLY, CDR2 FYNNEI. V was clipped by 4 bases and J by 1 base, with 10 bases between them. The CDR3 length is 14 residues. Full variable domain (outside the CDR3, taken from reference TRBV2 and TRBJ1-1): EPEVTQTPSHQVTQMGQEVILRCVPISNHLYFYWYRQILGQKVEFLVSFYNNEISEKSEIFDDQFSVERPDGSNFTLKIRSTKLEDSAMYFCASSVVGRNTEAFFGQGTRLTVV.

This clone was picked up one time. The CDR3 sequence is CAANGGQASFRTDTQYF. In DNA, the CDR3 is TGTGCCGCCAACGGGGGACAGGCATCATTCCGCACAGATACGCAGTATTTT. The chain is built from TRBV9 and TRBJ2-3, with 8 bases matching TRBD1. The J segment lost 1 base and the V segment lost 10 bases, leaving 17 bases of the junction unmatched. From germline, CDR1 is SGDLS and CDR2 YYNGEE. The CDR3 has 17 amino acids.

The chain uses TRBV5-1 and TRBJ2-5; 8 nucleotides match TRBD2. In germline, CDR1 is SGHRS, CDR2 YFSETQ. Trimming took 4 bases from V and 1 from J; bases not matched to a gene: 9. This CDR3 comprises 16 residues. CDR3 region: CASSPWMAGGQETQYF. CDR3 nucleotide sequence: TGCGCCAGCAGCCCTTGGATGGCGGGGGGCCAAGAGACCCAGTACTTC.

V and J are TRBV6-5 and TRBJ1-5; D gene uncertain. The CDR3 spans 12 residues. The germline gives CDR1 MNHEY, CDR2 SVGAGI. Trimming left V 6 bases short and J 9 bases short, with 12 bases between. The CDR3 sequence: CASRQNTGPQHF. CDR3 bases: TGTGCCAGCAGACAGAATACGGGGCCCCAGCATTTT.

The chain carries TRBV18 and TRBJ2-3; the D gene is possibly TRBD2 (5 bases). Looked up from germline, CDR1 is KGHSH and CDR2 is LQKENI. V was cut by 6 bases and J by 0 bases, with 13 bases left in between. The CDR3 runs 15 residues. The CDR3 nucleotides are TGTGCCAGCTCCCGCCCCGGGATTAGCACAGATACGCAGTATTTT. Its translation: CASSRPGISTDTQYF.

This clone came up once. The chain is built from TRBV6-5 and TRBJ2-3; D is tentatively TRBD1 or TRBD2 (5 bases each). The V and J ends lost 0 bases and 1 base respectively, with 11 bases between them. The CDR3 is made up of 16 amino acids. From germline, CDR1 is MNHEY and CDR2 SVGAGI. In DNA form, the CDR3 reads TGTGCCAGCAGTTACTCGAGGGGCGCGGGCACAGATACGCAGTATTTT. Its protein is CASSYSRGAGTDTQYF.

The chain links TRBV5-1 to TRBJ2-1; TRBD2 aligns across 9 bases. The CDR3 is 16 amino acids. Germline CDR1 reads SGHRS; CDR2 reads YFSETQ. The V gene end was trimmed by 0 bases and the J gene end by 9 bases; junction bases not matched to a gene: 10. The CDR3, as DNA: TGCGCCAGCAGCTTGGTCGTAGCGGGAGAAAGCGGTGAGCAGTTCTTC. Encoded protein: CASSLVVAGESGEQFF.

The chain links TRBV29-1 to TRBJ2-7; weak D call: TRBD1 (6 bases). Deletions cut 3 bases from V and 3 bases from J, with 9 bases between. The CDR3 length is 12 residues. CDR1 and CDR2 from the germline V gene are SQVTM and ANQGSEA. CDR3 amino acids: CSVEGRGYEQYF. The CDR3 DNA reads as TGCAGCGTTGAGGGCAGGGGCTACGAGCAGTACTTC.

V gene TRBV21-1 combines with J gene TRBJ2-2; TRBD2 reflects the table's D call only, with no check against the DNA. TRBV21-1 is annotated as a pseudogene. This CDR3 contains 19 residues. The CDR3 protein is CASSKAVPSGKRATGELFF. CDR3 bases: TGTGCCAGCAGCAAAGCTGTTCCTAGCGGGAAAAGGGCCACCGGGGAGCTGTTTTTT.

The V and J genes are TRBV2 and TRBJ2-2; no clear D. The V gene lost 4 bases and the J gene lost 1 base, with 13 bases spanning the gap. The CDR3 extends over 16 amino acids. Germline loops: CDR1 SNHLY, CDR2 FYNNEI. Written as DNA, the CDR3 is TGTGCCAGCAGTGTCGAGGTTAATCGGAACACCGGGGAGCTGTTTTTT. Its protein product is CASSVEVNRNTGELFF.

V usage is TRBV6-5 and J usage is TRBJ1-1; possible D gene TRBD1, 5 bases. Germline assignment: CDR1 MNHEY and CDR2 SVGAGI. This CDR3 has 14 amino acids. Trimming removed 4 bases from V and 1 base from J, with 10 bases in between. DNA of the CDR3: TGTGCCAGCAGTTTGGAAGGGGAGAACACTGAAGCTTTCTTT. It translates to CASSLEGENTEAFF.

V usage is TRBV11-2 and J usage is TRBJ2-2; TRBD2 matches at 7 bases. The length of the CDR3 is 15 residues. Losses at the gene ends were 5 bases for V and 4 bases for J; bases not matched to a gene: 7. The V gene's germline CDR1 is SGHAT and CDR2 FQNNGV. The DNA of the CDR3 is TGTGCCAGCAGCCTCAATGGCGGGGGCACCGGGGAGCTGTTTTTT. This encodes CASSLNGGGTGELFF.

This chain joins TRBV5-1 and TRBJ2-7; 8 nucleotides match TRBD2. With V trimmed by 1 base and J by 5 bases, 11 bases remained unmatched. CDR3 length: 16 amino acids. Germline V gives CDR1 SGHRS, CDR2 YFSETQ. The CDR3 coding sequence is TGCGCCAGCAGCTTGACAGCGGGAGAAAGGATCCACGAGCAGTACTTC. It encodes CASSLTAGERIHEQYF. Full variable domain (missing parts from reference TRBV5-1 and TRBJ2-7): KAGVTQTPRYLIKTRGQQVTLSCSPISGHRSVSWYQQTPGQGLQFLFEYFSETQRNKGNFPGRFSGRQFSNSRSEMNVSTLELGDSALYLCASSLTAGERIHEQYFGPGTRLTVT.

This clone has only a few counts. The gene calls are TRBV3-1 (or the pseudogene TRBV3-2) and TRBJ1-3; perhaps TRBD1 as D (5 bases). Germline CDR1 is LGHDT and CDR2 is YNNKEL (reference sequence). V lost 1 base to trimming and J lost 0 bases, with 13 bases between them. The CDR3 totals 17 residues. DNA of the CDR3: TGTGCCAGCAGCCAAGTGGGAACACAGGTCTCTGGAAACACCATATATTTT. This translates into CASSQVGTQVSGNTIYF.

The chain employs TRBV28 and TRBJ1-1; D unresolved. CDR3 length equals 15 residues. Germline lookup yields CDR1 MDHEN and CDR2 SYDVKM. The V and J ends lost 4 bases and 4 bases respectively, with 16 bases between them. The CDR3 region has the DNA TGTGCCAGCAGTTCGGTGGTCGGGGTTGGCACTGAAGCTTTCTTT. This encodes CASSSVVGVGTEAFF.

The J gene is TRBJ1-5, the V gene TRBV2; 7 bases match TRBD1. From germline, CDR1 is SNHLY and CDR2 FYNNEI. CDR3 length: 16 amino acids. With 6 bases clipped from V and 1 base from J, the junction kept 9 bases outside the gene matches. CDR3 in amino acids: CASRRSGQLSNQPQHF. CDR3 nucleotide sequence: TGTGCCAGCAGGAGGTCGGGACAGTTAAGCAATCAGCCCCAGCATTTT. Combining the CDR3 with reference TRBV2 and TRBJ1-5 gives the whole variable domain EPEVTQTPSHQVTQMGQEVILRCVPISNHLYFYWYRQILGQKVEFLVSFYNNEISEKSEIFDDQFSVERPDGSNFTLKIRSTKLEDSAMYFCASRRSGQLSNQPQHFGDGTRLSIL.

This clone appeared once. CDR3 loop: CASSQFSGSFGNEQFF. The CDR3 bases are TGTGCCAGCAGCCAATTCAGCGGGAGTTTCGGCAATGAGCAGTTCTTC. The chain has TRBV7-2 and TRBJ2-1, with 8 positions matching TRBD2. Germline V gene data show CDR1 as SGHTA and CDR2 as FQGNSA. Losses at the gene ends were 5 bases for V and 6 bases for J; bases not matched to a gene: 12. CDR3 length equals 16 residues.

V usage is TRBV9 and J usage is TRBJ1-4; D gene uncertain. This CDR3 contains 14 residues. V lost 0 bases, J lost 0 bases, and 3 bases lay in between. Per germline, CDR1 SGDLS and CDR2 YYNGEE. CDR3 nucleotides: TGTGCCAGCAGCGTAGCGACAACTAATGAAAAACTGTTTTTT. Translated: CASSVATTNEKLFF.

In this sample, this clone turned up a few times. The chain has TRBV27 and TRBJ2-1; 10 bases are shared with TRBD1. The CDR3 sequence is 17 residues long. Germline V gene lookup returns CDR1 MNHEY and CDR2 SMNVEV (reference sequence). Unmatched junction bases numbered 11, after V lost 5 bases and J lost 4 bases. The CDR3 sequence is CASSIRDRGYSYNEQFF. The CDR3 nucleotides read TGTGCCAGCAGTATCCGGGACAGGGGCTACTCGTACAATGAGCAGTTCTTC.

V gene TRBV18 combines with J gene TRBJ2-6; the D gene is possibly TRBD2 (5 bases). Germline V gives CDR1 KGHSH, CDR2 LQKENI. This CDR3 contains 16 residues. Trimming left V 4 bases short and J 1 base short, with 11 bases between. CDR3 sequence: CASSHGRGSGANVLTF. The CDR3 region has the DNA TGTGCCAGCTCACACGGTCGGGGATCTGGGGCCAACGTCCTGACTTTC.

CDR3 sequence: CASSRQTANTEAFF. CDR3 nucleotide sequence: TGTGCCAGCAGTCGGCAGACAGCCAACACTGAAGCTTTCTTT. The chain is built from TRBV6-5 and TRBJ1-1, with a weak D call TRBD1 (5 bases). The germline CDR1 and CDR2 sequences are MNHEY and SVGAGI. This CDR3 comprises 14 residues. Trimming took off 5 bases at V and 2 bases at J, with 12 bases between the two ends.